The 11 T cell receptor beta chains listed next were all sequenced from one sample in a study of T-cell reconstitution after alpha-beta-depleted transplantation in children. During its preparation, the TCRbeta library received unique molecular identifiers. TCRdb redid the calling of the PCR reads with MiXCR, one entry per CDR3 protein. The sample consists of around 700,000 distinct CDR3 sequences, less than 15% of them appearing once. The sequences come from PBMCs, collected before TCRalphabeta/CD19-depleted stem cell transplant. The receptors were sampled from a girl aged 2-9 years with congenital amegakaryocytic thrombocytopenia, due to receive a stem cell transplant.

As for this clonotype: This sequence may be a read error, since a much larger clone differs from it by one base. The CDR3 carries no conserved terminal phenylalanine or tryptophan, so it likely arises from a read error. In DNA form, the CDR3 reads TGCAGCACAGACAGGGAAAACCAAGAGACCCAGTACATC. Its translation is CSTDRENQETQYI. The chain joins TRBV29-1 to TRBJ2-5; 7 bases match TRBD1. The CDR3 spans 13 residues. V gave up 8 bases and J gave up 0 bases; unmatched junction bases: 6. Germline-derived CDR1 and CDR2 are SQVTM and ANQGSEA.

This clonotype was seen only a few times. The rearrangement links TRBV25-1 to TRBJ2-7; 11 nucleotides match TRBD2. Germline V CDR1 and CDR2: MGHDK, SYGVNS. This CDR3 region has 16 residues. V trimming: 1 base; J trimming: 6 bases; junction bases outside the gene matches: 8. The CDR3 region is CASSESVLAGVGEQYF. The CDR3 DNA reads as TGTGCCAGCAGTGAATCTGTACTAGCGGGAGTCGGCGAGCAGTACTTC.

This clonotype has ten or more counts. The V gene is TRBV29-1, the J gene TRBJ2-2; D unresolved. From germline, CDR1 is SQVTM and CDR2 ANQGSEA. The CDR3 is 12 residues long. Trimming took 7 bases from V and 0 from J, leaving 6 bases between them. CDR3 region: CSAETNTGELFF. Here the CDR3 DNA reads TGCAGCGCTGAGACGAACACCGGGGAGCTGTTTTTT.

This clonotype has a handful of counts. V gene TRBV6-5 combines with J gene TRBJ2-3, with D perhaps given as TRBD1 or TRBD2 (5 bases each). V lost 6 bases, J lost 8 bases, and 12 bases lay in between. The CDR3 covers 12 residues. CDR1 is MNHEY, CDR2 SVGAGI, per germline. The CDR3 is CASRGPAGTQYF. DNA for the CDR3: TGTGCCAGCAGGGGACCTGCGGGTACGCAGTATTTT.

V gene TRBV20-1 combines with J gene TRBJ2-1; D unclear. Trimming removed 4 bases at V and 3 bases at J, with 7 bases between. Germline lookup yields CDR1 DFQATT and CDR2 SNEGSKA (reference sequence). CDR3 length: 12 residues. As DNA, the CDR3 is TGCAGTGCTACCCCGGACTACAATGAGCAGTTCTTC. Translating it yields CSATPDYNEQFF.

This clonotype was seen at least ten times. The rearrangement uses TRBV28 and TRBJ2-1; 12 nucleotides agree with TRBD2. V trimming: 6 bases; J trimming: 1 base; junction bases outside the gene matches: 7. CDR3 length equals 17 residues. The V gene's germline CDR1 is MDHEN and CDR2 SYDVKM. For the CDR3, the DNA is TGTGCCAGCAGGACTAGCGGGAGAAAGATGTCCTACAATGAGCAGTTCTTC. It specifies CASRTSGRKMSYNEQFF.

About this clonotype itself: A read error may explain this, as a much larger clone is one base away. V gene TRBV29-1 combines with J gene TRBJ2-1, with no clear D. V gave up 2 bases and J gave up 7 bases, with 12 bases separating them. Germline assignment: CDR1 SQVTM and CDR2 ANQGSEA. The CDR3 is 13 amino acids. The chain's CDR3 is CSVEYFNRNEQFF. For the CDR3, the DNA is TGCAGCGTTGAATATTTTAATCGGAATGAGCAGTTCTTC.

This clonotype was detected ten times or more. The chain joins TRBV5-1 to TRBJ1-1; weak D call: TRBD1 (5 bases). Germline V CDR1 and CDR2: SGHRS, YFSETQ. The length of the CDR3 is 12 residues. The V end was cut by 4 bases, the J end by 11 bases, with 15 bases between. CDR3 residues: CASSAERDRAFF. CDR3 nucleotides: TGCGCCAGCAGCGCCGAGAGGGACCGGGCTTTCTTT.

The sample holds a few counts of this clonotype. V gene TRBV20-1 combines with J gene TRBJ2-5; 9 bases match TRBD1. This CDR3 region has 14 residues. V was clipped by 0 bases and J by 5 bases; unmatched bases: 4. CDR1 and CDR2 from the germline V gene are DFQATT and SNEGSKA (reference sequence). Written as DNA, the CDR3 is TGCAGTGCTAGAGACCGGGACAGGGAGGAGACCCAGTACTTC. The encoded protein is CSARDRDREETQYF.

There are a few counts of this clonotype. V and J are TRBV2 and TRBJ1-1; D remains unclear. Germline CDR1 reads SNHLY; CDR2 reads FYNNEI. With 4 bases removed from V and 6 bases from J, the gap between germline ends came to 18 bases. The CDR3 extends over 15 amino acids. CDR3 region: CASSGTGRAKAEAFF. The CDR3 nucleotides read TGTGCCAGCAGTGGGACCGGAAGAGCAAAGGCTGAAGCTTTCTTT. The full variable domain, with the rest looked up from reference TRBV2 and TRBJ1-1, is EPEVTQTPSHQVTQMGQEVILRCVPISNHLYFYWYRQILGQKVEFLVSFYNNEISEKSEIFDDQFSVERPDGSNFTLKIRSTKLEDSAMYFCASSGTGRAKAEAFFGQGTRLTVV.

The chain combines TRBV20-1 with TRBJ1-2; weak D call: TRBD1 (5 bases). Looked up from germline, CDR1 is DFQATT and CDR2 is SNEGSKA (reference sequence). Trimming removed 3 bases from V and 7 bases from J, with 12 bases in between. The CDR3 is 12 residues long. The DNA for the CDR3 is TGCAGTGCTAGGGGAGGGGTTCCTGGCTACACCTTC. Its protein is CSARGGVPGYTF.